Sequencing of this T cell receptor (beta chain) was carried out in a study of PD-L1 blockade in urothelial cancer. Turning to the study itself: Prior regimens of chemotherapy numbered 0 to 3 per patient.

The protocol was immunoSEQ multiplex PCR, while the TCRdb copy is restricted to in-frame clones and leaves out a portion. The sample has some 57,000 clones; 84% are singletons. The V end lost 5 bases, the J end lost 6 bases, and 13 bases lay between the germline ends. Germline V gives CDR1 SGHTA, CDR2 FQGTGA. This CDR3 contains 14 residues. Time point given: pretreatment peripheral blood. The source was PBMCs, collected around atezolizumab (anti-PD-L1) treatment. The source of this sequence is a middle-aged man with urothelial cancer. J is TRBJ2-2 and V is TRBV7-3, with D tentatively TRBD1 (6 bases). In DNA form, the CDR3 reads TGTGCCAGCAGCAAAACAGGGTCGGCCGGGGAGCTGTTTTTT. It translates to CASSKTGSAGELFF.